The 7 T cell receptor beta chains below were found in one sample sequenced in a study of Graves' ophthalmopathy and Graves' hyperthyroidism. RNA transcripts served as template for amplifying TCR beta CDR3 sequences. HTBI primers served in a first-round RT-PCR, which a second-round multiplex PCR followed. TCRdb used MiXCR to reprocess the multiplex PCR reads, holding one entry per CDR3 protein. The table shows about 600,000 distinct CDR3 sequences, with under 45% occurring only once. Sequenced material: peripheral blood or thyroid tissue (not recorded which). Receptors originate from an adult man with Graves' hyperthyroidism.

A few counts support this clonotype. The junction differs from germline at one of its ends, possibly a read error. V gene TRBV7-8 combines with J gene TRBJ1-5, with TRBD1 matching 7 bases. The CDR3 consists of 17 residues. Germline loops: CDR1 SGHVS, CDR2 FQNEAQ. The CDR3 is CASSQAPIQGINQPQHF. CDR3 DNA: TGCGCCAGCAGCCAAGCCCCCATACAGGGGATCAATCAGCCCCAGCATTTT.

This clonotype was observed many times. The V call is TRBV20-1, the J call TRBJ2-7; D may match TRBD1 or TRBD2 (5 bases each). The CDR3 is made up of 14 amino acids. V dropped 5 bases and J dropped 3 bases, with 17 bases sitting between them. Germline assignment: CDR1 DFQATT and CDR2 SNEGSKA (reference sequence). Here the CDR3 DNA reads TGCAGTGCTCGCCCTGGACAACTAGACTACGAGCAGTACTTC. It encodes CSARPGQLDYEQYF.

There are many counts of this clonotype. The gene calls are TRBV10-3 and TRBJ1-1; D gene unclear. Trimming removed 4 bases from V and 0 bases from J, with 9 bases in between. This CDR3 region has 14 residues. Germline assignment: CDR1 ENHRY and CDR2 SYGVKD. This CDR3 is CAISGRLMNTEAFF. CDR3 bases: TGTGCCATCAGTGGGAGGTTAATGAACACTGAAGCTTTCTTT.

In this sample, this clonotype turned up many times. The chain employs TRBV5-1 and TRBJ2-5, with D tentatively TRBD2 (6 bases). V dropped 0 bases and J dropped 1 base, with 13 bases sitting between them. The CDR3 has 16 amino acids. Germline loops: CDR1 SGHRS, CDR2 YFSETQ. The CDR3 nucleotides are TGCGCCAGCAGCTTGGAACGGGGGTCCTCCCAAGAGACCCAGTACTTC. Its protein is CASSLERGSSQETQYF.

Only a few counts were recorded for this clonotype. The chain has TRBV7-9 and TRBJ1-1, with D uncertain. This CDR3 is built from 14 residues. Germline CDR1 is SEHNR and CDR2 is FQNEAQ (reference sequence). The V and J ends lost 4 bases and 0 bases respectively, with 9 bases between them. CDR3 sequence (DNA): TGTGCCAGCAGCTCCGGGGTCATGAACACTGAAGCTTTCTTT. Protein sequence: CASSSGVMNTEAFF.

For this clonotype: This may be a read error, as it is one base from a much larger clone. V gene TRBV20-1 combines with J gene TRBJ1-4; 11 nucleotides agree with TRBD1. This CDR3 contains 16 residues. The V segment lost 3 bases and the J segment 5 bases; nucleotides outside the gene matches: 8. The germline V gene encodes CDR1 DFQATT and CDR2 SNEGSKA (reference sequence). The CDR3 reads CSASVDRGQLNEKLFF. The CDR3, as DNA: TGCAGTGCTAGTGTGGACAGGGGGCAGTTAAATGAAAAACTGTTTTTT.

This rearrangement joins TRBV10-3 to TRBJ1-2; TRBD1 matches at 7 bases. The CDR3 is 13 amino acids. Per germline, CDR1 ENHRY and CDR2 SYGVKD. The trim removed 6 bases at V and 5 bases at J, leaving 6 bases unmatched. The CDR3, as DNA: TGTGCCATCAGAGTGACAGGGCAGTATGGCTACACCTTC. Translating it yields CAIRVTGQYGYTF.